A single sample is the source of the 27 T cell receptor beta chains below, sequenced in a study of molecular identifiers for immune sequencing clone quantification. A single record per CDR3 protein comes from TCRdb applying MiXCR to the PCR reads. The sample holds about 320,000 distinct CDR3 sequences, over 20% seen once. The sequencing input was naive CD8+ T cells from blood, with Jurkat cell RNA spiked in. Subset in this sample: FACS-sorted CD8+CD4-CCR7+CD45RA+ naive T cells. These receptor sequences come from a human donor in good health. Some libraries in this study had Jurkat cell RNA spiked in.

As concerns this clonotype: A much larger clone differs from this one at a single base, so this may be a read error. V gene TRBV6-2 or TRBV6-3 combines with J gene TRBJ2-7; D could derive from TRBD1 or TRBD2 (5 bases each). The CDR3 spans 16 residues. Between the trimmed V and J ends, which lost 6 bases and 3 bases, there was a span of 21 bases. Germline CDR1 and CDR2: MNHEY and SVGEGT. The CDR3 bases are TGTGCCAGCAGGGACCCGTTGGGGGAGAAGCTCTACGAGCAGTACTTC. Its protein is CASRDPLGEKLYEQYF.

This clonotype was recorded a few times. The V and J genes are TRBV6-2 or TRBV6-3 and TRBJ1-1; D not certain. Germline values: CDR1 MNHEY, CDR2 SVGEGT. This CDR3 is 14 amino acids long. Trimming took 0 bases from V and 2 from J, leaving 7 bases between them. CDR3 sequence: CASSYSRVNTEAFF. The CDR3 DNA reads TGTGCCAGCAGTTACTCCCGGGTAAACACTGAAGCTTTCTTT.

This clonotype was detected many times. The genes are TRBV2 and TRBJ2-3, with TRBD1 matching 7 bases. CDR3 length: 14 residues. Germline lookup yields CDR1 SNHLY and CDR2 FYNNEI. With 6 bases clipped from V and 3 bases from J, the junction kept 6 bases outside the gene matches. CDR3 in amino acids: CASRVAGGTDTQYF. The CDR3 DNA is TGTGCCAGCAGGGTTGCAGGGGGAACAGATACGCAGTATTTT.

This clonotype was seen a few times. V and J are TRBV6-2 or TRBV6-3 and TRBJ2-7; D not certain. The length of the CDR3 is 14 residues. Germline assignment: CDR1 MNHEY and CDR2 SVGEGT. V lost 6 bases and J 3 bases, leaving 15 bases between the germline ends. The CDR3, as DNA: TGTGCCAGCAGCGAAGGGCACCCCCTCTACGAGCAGTACTTC. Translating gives CASSEGHPLYEQYF.

In nucleotides, the CDR3 is TGCGCCAGCAGCCGGGGGACAGGACCTAATCAGCCCCAGCATTTT. This encodes CASSRGTGPNQPQHF. The chain combines TRBV4-3 with TRBJ1-5; 8 bases are shared with TRBD1. J gave up 4 bases and V 4 bases, and 6 bases lay outside the gene matches. The germline gives CDR1 LGHNA, CDR2 YSLEER. The CDR3 consists of 15 residues.

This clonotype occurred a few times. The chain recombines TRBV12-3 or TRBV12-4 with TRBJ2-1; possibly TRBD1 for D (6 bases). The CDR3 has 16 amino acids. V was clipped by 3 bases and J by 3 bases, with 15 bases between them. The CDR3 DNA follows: TGTGCCAGCAGTTTTTTGGGACAACTTGACTACAATGAGCAGTTCTTC. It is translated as CASSFLGQLDYNEQFF.

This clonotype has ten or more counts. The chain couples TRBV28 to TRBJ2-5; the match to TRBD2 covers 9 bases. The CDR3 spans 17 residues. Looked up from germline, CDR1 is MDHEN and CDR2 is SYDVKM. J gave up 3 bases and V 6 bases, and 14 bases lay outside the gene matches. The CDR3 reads CASSNALGLAKEETQYF. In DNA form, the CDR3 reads TGTGCCAGCAGCAACGCTCTGGGACTAGCAAAGGAAGAGACCCAGTACTTC. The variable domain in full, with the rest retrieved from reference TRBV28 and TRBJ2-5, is DVKVTQSSRYLVKRTGEKVFLECVQDMDHENMFWYRQDPGLGLRLIYFSYDVKMKEKGDIPEGYSVSREKKERFSLILESASTNQTSMYLCASSNALGLAKEETQYFGPGTRLLVL.

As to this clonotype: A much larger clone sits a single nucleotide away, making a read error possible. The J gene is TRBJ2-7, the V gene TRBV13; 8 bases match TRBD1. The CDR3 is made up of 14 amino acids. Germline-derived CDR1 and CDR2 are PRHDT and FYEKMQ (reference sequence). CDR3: CASNLAQGADEQYF. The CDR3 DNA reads TGTGCCAGCAACTTAGCCCAGGGGGCCGACGAGCAGTACTTC. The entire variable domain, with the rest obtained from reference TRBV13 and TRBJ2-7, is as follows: AAGVIQSPRHLIKEKRETATLKCYPIPRHDTVYWYQQGPGQDPQFLISFYEKMQSDKGSIPDRFSAQQFSDYHSELNMSSLELGDSALYFCASNLAQGADEQYFGPGTRLTVT.

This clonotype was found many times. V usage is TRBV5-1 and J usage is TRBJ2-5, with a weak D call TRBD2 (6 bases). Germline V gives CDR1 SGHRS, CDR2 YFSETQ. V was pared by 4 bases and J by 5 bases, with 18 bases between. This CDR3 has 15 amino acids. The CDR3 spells CASSPGGLGRETQYF. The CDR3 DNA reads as TGCGCCAGCAGCCCCGGAGGGCTAGGGCGGGAGACCCAGTACTTC.

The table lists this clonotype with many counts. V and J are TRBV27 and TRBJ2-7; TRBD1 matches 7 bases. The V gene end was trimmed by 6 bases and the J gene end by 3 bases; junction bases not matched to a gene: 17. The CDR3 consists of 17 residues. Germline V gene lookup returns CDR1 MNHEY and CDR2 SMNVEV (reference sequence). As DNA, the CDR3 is TGTGCCAGCAGACCCGAGACCCCCGGGACAGACGTCTACGAGCAGTACTTC. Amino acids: CASRPETPGTDVYEQYF.

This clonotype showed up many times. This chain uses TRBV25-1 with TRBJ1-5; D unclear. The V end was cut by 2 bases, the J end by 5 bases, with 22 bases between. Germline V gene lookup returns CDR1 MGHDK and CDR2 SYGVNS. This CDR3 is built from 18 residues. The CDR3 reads CASSEVTFAGLIYQPQHF. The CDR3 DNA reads TGTGCCAGCAGTGAAGTGACGTTCGCGGGGTTAATTTATCAGCCCCAGCATTTT. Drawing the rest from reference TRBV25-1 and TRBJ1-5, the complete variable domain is EADIYQTPRYLVIGTGKKITLECSQTMGHDKMYWYQQDPGMELHLIHYSYGVNSTEKGDLSSESTVSRIRTEHFPLTLESARPSHTSQYLCASSEVTFAGLIYQPQHFGDGTRLSIL.

The CDR3 region has the DNA TGCGCCAGCAGCCAAGAGCTGTTTCAGGCTTGGCCAACCTACGAGCAGTACTTC. It yields the protein CASSQELFQAWPTYEQYF. This chain uses TRBV4-3 with TRBJ2-7; D unresolved. The V gene's germline CDR1 is LGHNA and CDR2 YSLEER. The CDR3 is 18 residues long. Trimming cost V 0 bases and J 2 bases, with 20 bases left between them.

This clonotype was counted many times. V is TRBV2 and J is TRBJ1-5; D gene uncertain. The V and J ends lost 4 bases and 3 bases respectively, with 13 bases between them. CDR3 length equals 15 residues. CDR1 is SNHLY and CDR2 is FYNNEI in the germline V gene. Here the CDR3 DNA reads TGTGCCAGCAGTGTCAGTCGGGTTCCCAATCAGCCCCAGCATTTT. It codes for CASSVSRVPNQPQHF.

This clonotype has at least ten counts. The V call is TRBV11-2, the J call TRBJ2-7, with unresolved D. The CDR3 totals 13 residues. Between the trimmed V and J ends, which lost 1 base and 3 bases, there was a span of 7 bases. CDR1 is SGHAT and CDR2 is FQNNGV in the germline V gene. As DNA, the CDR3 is TGTGCCAGCAGCTTAGTTACCAGCTACGAGCAGTACTTC. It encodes CASSLVTSYEQYF.

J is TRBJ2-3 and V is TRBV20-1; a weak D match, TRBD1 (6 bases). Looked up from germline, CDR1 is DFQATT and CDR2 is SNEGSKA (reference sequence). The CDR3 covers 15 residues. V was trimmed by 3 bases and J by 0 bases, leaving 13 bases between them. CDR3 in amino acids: CSASQLGASTDTQYF. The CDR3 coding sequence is TGCAGTGCTAGTCAACTGGGGGCTAGCACAGATACGCAGTATTTT.

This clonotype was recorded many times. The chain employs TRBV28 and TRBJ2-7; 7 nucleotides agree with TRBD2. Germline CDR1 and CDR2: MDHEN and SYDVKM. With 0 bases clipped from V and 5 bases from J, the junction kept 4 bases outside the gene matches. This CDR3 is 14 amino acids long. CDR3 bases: TGTGCCAGCAGTTTATGGGGACTAAAAGACGAGCAGTACTTC. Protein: CASSLWGLKDEQYF. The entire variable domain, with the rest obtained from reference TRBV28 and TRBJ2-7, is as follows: DVKVTQSSRYLVKRTGEKVFLECVQDMDHENMFWYRQDPGLGLRLIYFSYDVKMKEKGDIPEGYSVSREKKERFSLILESASTNQTSMYLCASSLWGLKDEQYFGPGTRLTVT.

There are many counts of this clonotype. As DNA, the CDR3 is TGTGCCAGCAGTTTATCGAGGCAGGGGACCGCTTGGGAAAAACTGTTTTTT. Translation gives CASSLSRQGTAWEKLFF. The J gene is TRBJ1-4, the V gene TRBV27; perhaps TRBD1 as D (6 bases). The length of the CDR3 is 17 residues. V lost 0 bases, J lost 8 bases, and 19 bases lay in between. In germline, CDR1 is MNHEY, CDR2 SMNVEV (reference sequence).

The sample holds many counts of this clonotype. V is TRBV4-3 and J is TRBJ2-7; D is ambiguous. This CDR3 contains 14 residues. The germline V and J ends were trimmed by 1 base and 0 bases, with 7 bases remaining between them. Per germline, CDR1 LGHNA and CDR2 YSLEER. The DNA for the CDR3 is TGCGCCAGCAGCCAAGTTTACTCCTCCTACGAGCAGTACTTC. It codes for CASSQVYSSYEQYF.

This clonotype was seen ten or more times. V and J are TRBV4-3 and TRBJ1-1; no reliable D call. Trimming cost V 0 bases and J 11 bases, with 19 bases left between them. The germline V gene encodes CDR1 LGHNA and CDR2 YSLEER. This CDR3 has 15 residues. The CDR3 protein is CASSQDSARSEGAFF. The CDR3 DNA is TGCGCCAGCAGCCAAGATTCTGCGCGGAGCGAAGGGGCTTTCTTT.

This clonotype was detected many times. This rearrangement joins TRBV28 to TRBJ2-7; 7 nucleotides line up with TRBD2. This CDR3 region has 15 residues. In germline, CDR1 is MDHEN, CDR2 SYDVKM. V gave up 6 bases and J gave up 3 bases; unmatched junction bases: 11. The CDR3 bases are TGTGCCAGCAGCCTACCTGGAAGCGGGATCTACGAGCAGTACTTC. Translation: CASSLPGSGIYEQYF.

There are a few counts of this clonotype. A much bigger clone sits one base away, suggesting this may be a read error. CDR3 nucleotide sequence: TGTGCCAGCAGTTTTGGGGGTCGCGGCGGGACCCAGCACTTC. Protein sequence: CASSFGGRGGTQHF. The chain joins TRBV12-3 or TRBV12-4 to TRBJ2-5; maybe TRBD2 (6 bases). The CDR3 has 14 residues.

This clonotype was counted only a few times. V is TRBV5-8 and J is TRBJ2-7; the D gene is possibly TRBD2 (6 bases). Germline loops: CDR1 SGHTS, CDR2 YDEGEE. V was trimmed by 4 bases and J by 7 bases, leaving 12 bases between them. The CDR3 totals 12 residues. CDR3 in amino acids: CASSPEGREQYF. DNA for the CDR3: TGTGCCAGCAGCCCGGAAGGGAGGGAGCAGTACTTC.

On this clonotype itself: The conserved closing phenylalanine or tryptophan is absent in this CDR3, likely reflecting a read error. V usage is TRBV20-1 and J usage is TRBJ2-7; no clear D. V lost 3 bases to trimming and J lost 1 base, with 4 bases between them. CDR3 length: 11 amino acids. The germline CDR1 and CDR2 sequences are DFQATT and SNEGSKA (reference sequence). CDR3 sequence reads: CSASRSYEQYS. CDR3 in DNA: TGCAGTGCTAGTAGGTCCTACGAGCAGTACTCC.

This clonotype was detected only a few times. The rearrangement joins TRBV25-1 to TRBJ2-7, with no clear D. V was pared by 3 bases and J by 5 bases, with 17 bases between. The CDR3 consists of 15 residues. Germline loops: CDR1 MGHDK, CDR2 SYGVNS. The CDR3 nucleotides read TGTGCCAGCAGTGACTCTGGCTTAATCCCCGACGAGCAGTACTTC. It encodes CASSDSGLIPDEQYF.

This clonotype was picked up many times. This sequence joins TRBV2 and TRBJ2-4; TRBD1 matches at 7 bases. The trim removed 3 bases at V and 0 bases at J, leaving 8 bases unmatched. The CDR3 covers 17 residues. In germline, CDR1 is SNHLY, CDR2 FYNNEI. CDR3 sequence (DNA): TGTGCCAGCAGTGAGGGGGACAGTCCACTAGCCAAAAACATTCAGTACTTC. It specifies CASSEGDSPLAKNIQYF.

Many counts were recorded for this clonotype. CDR3 coding DNA: TGCGCCAGCAGCTTAACCGGCCCGCGTTACGGAGAAAAACTGTTTTTT. This gives the protein CASSLTGPRYGEKLFF. This chain connects TRBV5-1 to TRBJ1-4, with D uncertain. This CDR3 has 16 residues. Trimming shortened V by 2 bases and J by 8 bases, and 19 bases separated the two germline ends. Germline lookup yields CDR1 SGHRS and CDR2 YFSETQ.

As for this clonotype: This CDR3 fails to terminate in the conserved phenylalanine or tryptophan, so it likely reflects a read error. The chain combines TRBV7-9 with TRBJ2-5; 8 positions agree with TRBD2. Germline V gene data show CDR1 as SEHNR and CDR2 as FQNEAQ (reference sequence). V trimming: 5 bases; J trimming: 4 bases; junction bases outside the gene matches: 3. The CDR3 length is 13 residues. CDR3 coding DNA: TGTGCCAGCAGCCCGGGACTAGGAGAGACCCAGTACTCC. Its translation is CASSPGLGETQYS.